These 26 T cell receptor beta chains were all obtained from the same sample, sequenced in a study of blood T cell repertoires in COVID-19. Sequencing used immunoSEQ multiplex PCR; TCRdb keeps in-frame clones, though not all of them. The sample gives approximately 260,000 clones, 85% to 90% of which show up once; approximately 1.8% is in the top ten. Sample: PBMCs or T cells enriched from blood (not recorded which). Every receptor here comes from a woman aged 60 to 75 who had recovered from COVID-19.

A single count supports this clone. V gene TRBV27 combines with J gene TRBJ2-1; the D gene is possibly TRBD1 (6 bases). V was pared by 5 bases and J by 8 bases, with 16 bases between. The CDR3 length is 14 residues. CDR1 and CDR2 (germline): MNHEY, SMNVEV (reference sequence). CDR3 coding DNA: TGTGCCAGCAGTCCCACACTCAGGGGTGATGAGCAGTTCTTC. Translation: CASSPTLRGDEQFF.

This chain connects TRBV10-3 to TRBJ1-4; D unclear. In germline, CDR1 is ENHRY, CDR2 SYGVKD. The ends were cut back, 2 bases at V and 3 bases at J, with 10 bases in the middle. The CDR3 has 15 amino acids. For the CDR3, the DNA is TGTGCCATCAGTGAGACGCGAGGGTCTAATGAAAAACTGTTTTTT. This codes for CAISETRGSNEKLFF.

V gene TRBV10-1 combines with J gene TRBJ1-2; a possible D gene is TRBD1 (5 bases). Germline V gene data show CDR1 as WNHNN and CDR2 as SYGVQD (reference sequence). V was shortened by 5 bases and J by 4 bases, with 17 bases between the two germline ends. The CDR3 is 15 amino acids. The chain's CDR3 is CASSPNFDSPYGYTF. In nucleotides, the CDR3 is TGCGCCAGCAGTCCCAACTTCGACAGCCCCTATGGCTACACCTTC.

This sequence joins TRBV3-1 (or the pseudogene TRBV3-2) and TRBJ1-2; possibly TRBD1 for D (5 bases). The germline gives CDR1 LGHDT, CDR2 YNNKEL (reference sequence). Trimming left V 3 bases short and J 1 base short, with 18 bases between. CDR3 length: 17 residues. In DNA form, the CDR3 reads TGTGCCAGCAGCCACAAGCCAATTTTGACAGATAACTATGGCTACACCTTC. Translated, it gives CASSHKPILTDNYGYTF.

The rearrangement links TRBV11-3 to TRBJ1-3, with 7 bases lining up with TRBD1. Trimming took 0 bases from V and 0 from J; bases not matched to a gene: 2. Germline CDR1 is SGHNT and CDR2 is YENEEA. The length of the CDR3 is 16 residues. The CDR3 spells CASSLDGTVSGNTIYF. CDR3 DNA: TGTGCCAGCAGCTTAGATGGGACAGTCTCTGGAAACACCATATATTTT.

The chain employs TRBV6-4 and TRBJ2-3, with TRBD2 matching 12 bases. The CDR3 extends over 16 amino acids. Germline loops: CDR1 MRHNA, CDR2 SNTAGT. Trimming at V came to 6 bases and at J to 0 bases, leaving 4 bases not matched to a gene. CDR3 in amino acids: CASSKTSGGSTDTQYF. The CDR3 DNA reads as TGTGCCAGCAGCAAGACTAGCGGGGGTAGCACAGATACGCAGTATTTT.

The V call is TRBV4-2, the J call TRBJ2-5; TRBD1 is a possible D gene (7 bases). Germline V gives CDR1 LGHNA, CDR2 YNFKEQ. With 3 bases removed from V and 5 bases from J, the gap between germline ends came to 13 bases. CDR3 length equals 14 residues. The CDR3 is CASSQEGAGETQYF. The DNA of the CDR3 is TGTGCCAGCAGCCAGGAGGGGGCCGGGGAGACCCAGTACTTC.

The chain couples TRBV6-1 to TRBJ1-2; tentatively, D is TRBD1 (6 bases). V was trimmed by 0 bases and J by 2 bases, leaving 10 bases between them. The CDR3 is made up of 15 amino acids. CDR1 and CDR2 from the germline V gene are MNHNS and SASEGT. The CDR3 loop is CASSEAQGWNYGYTF. Here the CDR3 DNA reads TGTGCCAGCAGTGAAGCGCAGGGGTGGAACTATGGCTACACCTTC.

The rearrangement links TRBV6-1 to TRBJ1-1; 9 bases line up with TRBD1. The V gene end was trimmed by 6 bases and the J gene end by 8 bases; junction bases not matched to a gene: 4. The CDR3 runs 12 residues. In germline, CDR1 is MNHNS, CDR2 SASEGT. The DNA for the CDR3 is TGTGCCAGCAGCCGGGACAGGGAAGAAGCTTTCTTT. Translating it yields CASSRDREEAFF.

This clone was picked up one time. This chain uses TRBV5-1 with TRBJ1-6, with TRBD1 matching 7 bases. CDR3 length: 15 amino acids. CDR1 and CDR2 from the germline V gene are SGHRS and YFSETQ. V lost 4 bases to trimming and J lost 6 bases; unmatched junction nucleotides: 7. CDR3 sequence: CASSRGTDLNSPLHF. CDR3 sequence (DNA): TGCGCCAGCAGCCGGGGGACAGACCTTAATTCACCCCTCCACTTT.

The chain recombines TRBV28 with TRBJ2-7, with 8 bases lining up with TRBD1. The V gene's germline CDR1 is MDHEN and CDR2 SYDVKM. J was trimmed by 6 bases and V by 8 bases; bases with no gene match: 9. This CDR3 spans 13 amino acids. The CDR3 here is CASCTAGGGEQYF. In DNA, the CDR3 is TGTGCCAGCTGTACCGCAGGGGGCGGCGAGCAGTACTTC.

The genes are TRBV5-8 and TRBJ2-5; maybe TRBD2 (6 bases). V lost 7 bases and J 4 bases, leaving 20 bases between the germline ends. Germline values: CDR1 SGHTS, CDR2 YDEGEE. The CDR3 runs 15 residues. This chain's CDR3 is CASGTGTSLLETQYF. The CDR3 DNA follows: TGTGCCAGCGGGACCGGGACTTCTTTATTAGAGACCCAGTACTTC.

The V gene is TRBV3-1 (or the pseudogene TRBV3-2), the J gene TRBJ1-1; 7 bases line up with TRBD1. The CDR3 is 12 amino acids. Trimming took 6 bases from V and 10 from J; bases not matched to a gene: 8. Per germline, CDR1 LGHDT and CDR2 YNNKEL (reference sequence). The CDR3 loop is CASSGTELGAFF. In DNA, the CDR3 is TGTGCCAGCAGTGGGACAGAACTAGGAGCTTTCTTT.

The genes are TRBV27 and TRBJ2-7, with TRBD2 matching 8 bases. The CDR3 loop spans 16 amino acids. Losses at the gene ends were 5 bases for V and 2 bases for J; bases not matched to a gene: 11. Germline CDR1 is MNHEY and CDR2 is SMNVEV (reference sequence). This CDR3 is CASSPRGGPHPYEQYF. For the CDR3, the DNA is TGTGCCAGCAGTCCTCGGGGGGGGCCCCACCCCTACGAGCAGTACTTC.

The chain combines TRBV28 with TRBJ1-4, with 8 bases fitting TRBD1. From germline, CDR1 is MDHEN and CDR2 SYDVKM. CDR3 length: 15 amino acids. V dropped 7 bases and J dropped 7; count of bases not matched to a gene: 11. The CDR3 is CASNPRTGRGEKLFF. Written as DNA, the CDR3 is TGTGCCAGCAATCCCAGGACAGGGCGAGGTGAAAAACTGTTTTTT.

The V gene is TRBV11-2, the J gene TRBJ2-5, with a weak D call TRBD2 (6 bases). The CDR3 is 13 residues long. Germline V gene sequence: CDR1 SGHAT, CDR2 FQNNGV. Between the trimmed V and J ends, which lost 5 bases and 4 bases, there was a span of 11 bases. The CDR3 sequence is CASSAPGVETQYF. The CDR3 nucleotides read TGTGCCAGCAGCGCACCGGGGGTAGAGACCCAGTACTTC. The complete variable domain, with remaining parts taken from reference TRBV11-2 and TRBJ2-5, reads EAGVAQSPRYKIIEKRQSVAFWCNPISGHATLYWYQQILGQGPKLLIQFQNNGVVDDSQLPKDRFSAERLKGVDSTLKIQPAKLEDSAVYLCASSAPGVETQYFGPGTRLLVL.

This rearrangement joins TRBV5-1 to TRBJ2-3, with a tentative D call TRBD1 (6 bases). This CDR3 contains 14 residues. Germline CDR1 and CDR2: SGHRS and YFSETQ. Trimming took 0 bases from V and 7 from J, leaving 12 bases between them. In nucleotides, the CDR3 is TGCGCCAGCAGCTTGGGGCTCCAGGGGAATACGCAGTATTTT. It is translated as CASSLGLQGNTQYF.

The chain employs TRBV5-5 and TRBJ2-1; 9 nucleotides align to TRBD1. There are 15 residues in the CDR3. Germline V gives CDR1 SGHKS, CDR2 YYEKEE (reference sequence). The ends lost 1 base at V and 8 bases at J; junction bases unmatched: 7. CDR3 region: CASSLWGQGLHEQFF. In nucleotides, the CDR3 is TGTGCCAGCAGCTTGTGGGGACAGGGTCTCCATGAGCAGTTCTTC.

V gene TRBV28 combines with J gene TRBJ2-1; perhaps TRBD1 as D (5 bases). V shed 4 bases and J shed 0 bases, with 10 bases lying between them. This CDR3 has 15 residues. Germline V gene lookup returns CDR1 MDHEN and CDR2 SYDVKM. The CDR3 sequence: CASSWGRSSYNEQFF. Here the CDR3 DNA reads TGTGCCAGCAGTTGGGGCAGGAGCTCCTACAATGAGCAGTTCTTC.

The rearrangement links TRBV7-2 to TRBJ1-2; tentative D call: TRBD1 (6 bases). The V end lost 7 bases, the J end lost 6 bases, and 18 bases lay between the germline ends. There are 14 residues in the CDR3. CDR1 is SGHTA, CDR2 FQGNSA, per germline. The CDR3 nucleotides are TGTGCCAGCAAGACGACAATGGGGGCACATGGCTACACCTTC. Translating gives CASKTTMGAHGYTF.

The rearrangement links TRBV5-1 to TRBJ2-3; 11 nucleotides align to TRBD2. From germline, CDR1 is SGHRS and CDR2 YFSETQ. The CDR3 is 14 residues long. J gave up 5 bases and V 4 bases, and 3 bases lay outside the gene matches. As DNA, the CDR3 is TGCGCCAGCAGCGTTGGGACTAGCGGAGATACGCAGTATTTT. It translates to CASSVGTSGDTQYF.

The chain has TRBV5-1 and TRBJ2-2, with TRBD1 matching over 12 bases. V lost 2 bases and J lost 6; bases outside the gene matches: 8. The germline V gene encodes CDR1 SGHRS and CDR2 YFSETQ. The CDR3 sequence is 17 residues long. This CDR3 is CASSFVPGQGASGELFF. CDR3 in DNA: TGCGCCAGCAGCTTTGTACCGGGACAGGGGGCTTCCGGGGAGCTGTTTTTT.

V gene TRBV19 combines with J gene TRBJ1-3, with D perhaps TRBD1 (6 bases). Trimming took 10 bases from V and 2 from J, leaving 24 bases between them. Germline V gene lookup returns CDR1 LNHDA and CDR2 SQIVND (reference sequence). The length of the CDR3 is 17 residues. In DNA, the CDR3 is TGTGCCACCACTAGACAGGTTATTAAGTCGCCTGGAAACACCATATATTTT. Protein: CATTRQVIKSPGNTIYF.

The chain recombines TRBV9 with TRBJ2-3, with 9 bases aligning to TRBD2. V gave up 0 bases and J gave up 2 bases; unmatched junction bases: 4. The germline CDR1 and CDR2 sequences are SGDLS and YYNGEE. This CDR3 comprises 16 residues. CDR3 loop: CASSVGSGGPTDTQYF. The CDR3 coding sequence is TGTGCCAGCAGCGTAGGTAGCGGGGGACCCACAGATACGCAGTATTTT.

The chain uses TRBV7-9 and TRBJ1-4, with D perhaps matching TRBD1 (6 bases). CDR1 is SEHNR, CDR2 FQNEAQ, per germline (reference sequence). This CDR3 comprises 14 residues. The ends were cut back, 2 bases at V and 7 bases at J, with 11 bases in the middle. The CDR3 coding sequence is TGTGCCAGCAGCTTAAGGGGGGGTAGTGAAAAACTGTTTTTT. Its translation: CASSLRGGSEKLFF. The complete variable domain, with remaining parts taken from reference TRBV7-9 and TRBJ1-4, reads DTGVSQNPRHKITKRGQNVTFRCDPISEHNRLYWYRQTLGQGPEFLTYFQNEAQLEKSRLLSDRFSAERPKGSFSTLEIQRTEQGDSAMYLCASSLRGGSEKLFFGSGTQLSVL.

The chain joins TRBV18 to TRBJ1-3; perhaps TRBD1 as D (6 bases). Germline loops: CDR1 KGHSH, CDR2 LQKENI. The V end was cut by 0 bases, the J end by 3 bases, with 12 bases between. This CDR3 spans 16 amino acids. The CDR3 region is CASSPPGARGGNTIYF. In DNA form, the CDR3 reads TGTGCCAGCTCACCACCGGGGGCCAGGGGTGGAAACACCATATATTTT.